The 20 T cell receptor beta chains presented below share a single source sample, sequenced in a study of T cells after posttransplantation cyclophosphamide. The repertoire was sequenced with immunoSEQ multiplex PCR; TCRdb's copy has only in-frame clones and lacks some. Captured here are around 30,000 clones, none seen once; the top ten comprise about 2.5%. Sequenced: PBMCs. The receptors come from an older woman in good health, CMV-negative, and a related stem cell transplant donor.

The rearrangement links TRBV7-2 to TRBJ1-2, with 10 bases lining up with TRBD1. This CDR3 has 16 residues. CDR1 and CDR2 from the germline V gene are SGHTA and FQGNSA. V was pared by 2 bases and J by 7 bases, with 10 bases of the junction left unmatched. The CDR3 region is CASSLWGDRGPGGYTF. For the CDR3, the DNA is TGTGCCAGCAGCTTATGGGGAGACAGGGGGCCAGGTGGCTACACCTTC.

This clone was seen many times. The chain is built from TRBV7-2 and TRBJ2-7, with D uncertain. Trimming left V 5 bases short and J 4 bases short, with 15 bases between. The CDR3 totals 14 residues. Germline V gene sequence: CDR1 SGHTA, CDR2 FQGNSA. CDR3 in amino acids: CASSLDARQYEQYF. CDR3 DNA: TGTGCCAGCAGCCTAGATGCAAGACAATACGAGCAGTACTTC.

This clone occurred many times. The rearrangement joins TRBV2 to TRBJ2-7; 11 bases are a match to TRBD2. The CDR3 sequence is 15 residues long. CDR1 and CDR2 from the germline V gene are SNHLY and FYNNEI. Trimming took 3 bases from V and 4 from J; bases not matched to a gene: 5. The DNA of the CDR3 is TGTGCCAGCAGTGATGCTAGCGGGAGGCTTTACGAGCAGTACTTC. Amino acid sequence: CASSDASGRLYEQYF.

This clone turned up a few times. This chain uses TRBV28 with TRBJ1-4; possible D gene TRBD1, 5 bases. Trimming shortened V by 7 bases and J by 8 bases, and 17 bases separated the two germline ends. This CDR3 is built from 14 residues. The germline V gene encodes CDR1 MDHEN and CDR2 SYDVKM. CDR3 bases: TGTGCCAGCATGGTAGGGCAGGGAAGGGAAAAACTGTTTTTT. It is translated as CASMVGQGREKLFF.

This clone has only a few counts. CDR3 amino acids: CATSSAALNTGELFF. The CDR3 coding sequence is TGTGCCACCAGCTCCGCTGCACTGAACACCGGGGAGCTGTTTTTT. The rearrangement joins TRBV15 to TRBJ2-2; D remains ambiguous. The germline CDR1 and CDR2 sequences are LNHNV and YYDKDF (reference sequence). The CDR3 sequence is 15 residues long. With 5 bases removed from V and 1 base from J, the gap between germline ends came to 11 bases.

This clone was seen repeatedly, ten times or more. The genes are TRBV2 and TRBJ1-4, with 7 bases matching TRBD1. This CDR3 comprises 14 residues. The V gene end was trimmed by 3 bases and the J gene end by 3 bases; junction bases not matched to a gene: 1. Per germline, CDR1 SNHLY and CDR2 FYNNEI. Written as DNA, the CDR3 is TGTGCCAGCAGTGATGGGACAGCTAATGAAAAACTGTTTTTT. Translating gives CASSDGTANEKLFF.

This clone was found a few times. The gene calls are TRBV30 and TRBJ2-3, with D perhaps TRBD2 (5 bases). The CDR3 is 14 amino acids. V gave up 3 bases and J gave up 0 bases, with 10 bases separating them. Germline V gives CDR1 GTSNPN, CDR2 SVGIG (reference sequence). Here the CDR3 reads CAWRDLASTDTQYF. The CDR3 DNA sequence: TGTGCCTGGAGGGATCTAGCTAGCACAGATACGCAGTATTTT.

This clone was recorded many times. The chain employs TRBV11-2 and TRBJ2-2; weak D call: TRBD2 (6 bases). Germline-derived CDR1 and CDR2 are SGHAT and FQNNGV. The V end was cut by 6 bases, the J end by 4 bases, with 12 bases between. The CDR3 is 14 residues long. The CDR3 sequence is CASRGRGGTGELFF. The CDR3, as DNA: TGTGCCAGCAGGGGTAGGGGAGGCACCGGGGAGCTGTTTTTT.

This clone has ten or more counts. The V and J genes are TRBV9 and TRBJ1-4, with D possibly being TRBD1 (6 bases). V lost 0 bases to trimming and J lost 3 bases, with 15 bases between them. CDR1 is SGDLS, CDR2 YYNGEE, per germline. This CDR3 spans 17 amino acids. In DNA form, the CDR3 reads TGTGCCAGCAGCGTAGGATGGGGGGGCAGGGCTAATGAAAAACTGTTTTTT. Protein product: CASSVGWGGRANEKLFF.

This clone came up many times. V usage is TRBV28 and J usage is TRBJ2-1; 7 bases fit TRBD1. The CDR3 is made up of 16 amino acids. V trimming: 8 bases; J trimming: 1 base; junction bases outside the gene matches: 11. Germline lookup yields CDR1 MDHEN and CDR2 SYDVKM. Written as DNA, the CDR3 is TGTGCCAGCTGGGCCGCAGGGGGTGGATCCTACAATGAGCAGTTCTTC. Protein: CASWAAGGGSYNEQFF.

V and J are TRBV6-4 and TRBJ2-5; D may be TRBD2 (5 bases). V lost 0 bases to trimming and J lost 4 bases, with 6 bases between them. Germline CDR1 is MRHNA and CDR2 is SNTAGT. This CDR3 has 13 amino acids. The CDR3 loop reads CASSDSRGETQYF. DNA for the CDR3: TGTGCCAGCAGTGACTCCCGGGGAGAGACCCAGTACTTC.

The chain's CDR3 is CAWNRDSSGNTIYF. The CDR3 DNA reads as TGTGCCTGGAATCGGGACAGCTCTGGAAACACCATATATTTT. The chain links TRBV30 to TRBJ1-3; TRBD1 matches at 7 bases. The CDR3 runs to 14 residues. V gave up 4 bases and J gave up 0 bases; unmatched junction bases: 3. The V gene's germline CDR1 is GTSNPN and CDR2 SVGIG (reference sequence).

This chain links TRBV20-1 with TRBJ2-3, with 9 bases matching TRBD2. The V gene's germline CDR1 is DFQATT and CDR2 SNEGSKA (reference sequence). CDR3 length: 11 residues. V lost 3 bases, J lost 11 bases, and 3 bases stayed unmatched. The CDR3 loop is CSARGGGVQYF. As DNA, the CDR3 is TGCAGTGCTAGGGGCGGGGGGGTGCAGTATTTT.

The table lists this clone with many counts. The chain carries TRBV11-2 and TRBJ1-1; the D gene is possibly TRBD1 (6 bases). V shed 7 bases and J shed 1 base, with 13 bases lying between them. The CDR3 has 14 residues. Germline CDR1 SGHAT, CDR2 FQNNGV. The CDR3, as DNA: TGTGCCAGCACACGGGGGGCAGGGAACACTGAAGCTTTCTTT. The encoded protein is CASTRGAGNTEAFF.

The rearrangement joins TRBV7-2 to TRBJ2-1; TRBD2 aligns across 7 bases. V trimming: 0 bases; J trimming: 7 bases; junction bases outside the gene matches: 3. The length of the CDR3 is 14 residues. Germline lookup yields CDR1 SGHTA and CDR2 FQGNSA. This CDR3 is CASSLALGGNEQFF. The CDR3 DNA reads as TGTGCCAGCAGCTTAGCTCTCGGGGGGAATGAGCAGTTCTTC.

The sample holds many counts of this clone. V usage is TRBV7-2 and J usage is TRBJ2-5; D call uncertain. There are 14 residues in the CDR3. V lost 2 bases and J lost 7, with 14 bases in between. Germline V gene lookup returns CDR1 SGHTA and CDR2 FQGNSA. This CDR3 is CASSLSLIGGTQYF. CDR3 bases: TGTGCCAGCAGCTTATCCCTGATCGGCGGGACCCAGTACTTC.

This clone was counted ten times or more. The chain has TRBV6-4 and TRBJ1-1; a weak D match, TRBD1 (6 bases). V lost 4 bases and J 7 bases, leaving 16 bases between the germline ends. Germline V gives CDR1 MRHNA, CDR2 SNTAGT. The CDR3 totals 14 residues. The CDR3 sequence: CASSVKGGFHEAFF. The CDR3 region has the DNA TGTGCCAGCAGTGTCAAGGGGGGGTTTCATGAAGCTTTCTTT.

The V call is TRBV29-1, the J call TRBJ1-1; D not certain. The germline V gene has CDR1 SQVTM and CDR2 ANQGSEA. CDR3 length: 12 residues. V was cut by 2 bases and J by 2 bases, with 6 bases left in between. The CDR3 DNA reads TGCAGCGTTGAAAGAACTAACACTGAAGCTTTCTTT. As protein: CSVERTNTEAFF.

At least ten counts were recorded for this clone. V and J are TRBV27 and TRBJ2-7; TRBD1 agrees at 9 bases. Germline CDR1 is MNHEY and CDR2 is SMNVEV (reference sequence). The CDR3 extends over 14 amino acids. The V and J ends lost 10 bases and 5 bases, in that order; junction bases with no gene match: 12. CDR3 DNA sequence: TGTGCCACCAGAACCGGGACAGGGCAAGACGAGCAGTACTTC. Translation gives CATRTGTGQDEQYF.

This clone was recorded many times. The chain couples TRBV6-6 to TRBJ1-4, with D possibly TRBD1 on 6 matching bases. The germline gives CDR1 MNHNY, CDR2 SVGAGI (reference sequence). Trimming pared 5 bases from V and 6 bases from J, leaving 13 bases between. The CDR3 totals 14 residues. The CDR3 DNA sequence: TGTGCCAGCAGTAGACAGGCCGGGGATGAAAAACTGTTTTTT. Translated: CASSRQAGDEKLFF.